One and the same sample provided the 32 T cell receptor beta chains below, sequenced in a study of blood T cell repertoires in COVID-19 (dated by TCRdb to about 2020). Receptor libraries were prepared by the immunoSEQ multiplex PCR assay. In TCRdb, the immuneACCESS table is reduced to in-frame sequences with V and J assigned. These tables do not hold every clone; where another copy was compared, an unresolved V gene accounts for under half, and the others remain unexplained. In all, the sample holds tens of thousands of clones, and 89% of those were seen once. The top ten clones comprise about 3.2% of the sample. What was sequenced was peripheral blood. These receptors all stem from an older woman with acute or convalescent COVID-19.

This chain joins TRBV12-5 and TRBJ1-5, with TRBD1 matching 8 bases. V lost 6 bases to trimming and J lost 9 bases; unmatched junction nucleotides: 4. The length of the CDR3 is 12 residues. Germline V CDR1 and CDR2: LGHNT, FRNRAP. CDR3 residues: CASGADRGPQHF. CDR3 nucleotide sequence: TGTGCTAGTGGGGCCGACAGGGGGCCCCAGCATTTT.

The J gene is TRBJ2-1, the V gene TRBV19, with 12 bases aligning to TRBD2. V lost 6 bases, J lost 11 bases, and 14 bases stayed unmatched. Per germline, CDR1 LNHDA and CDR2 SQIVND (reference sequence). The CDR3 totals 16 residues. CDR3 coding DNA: TGTGCCAGTAGCGGAAGACTAGCGGGGGCCCAACTCCAGCAGTTCTTC. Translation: CASSGRLAGAQLQQFF.

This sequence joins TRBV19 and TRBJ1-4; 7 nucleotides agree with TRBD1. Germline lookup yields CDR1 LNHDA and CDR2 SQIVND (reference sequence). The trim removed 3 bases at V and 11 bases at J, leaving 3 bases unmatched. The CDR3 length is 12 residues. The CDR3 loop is CASSIQDRKLFF. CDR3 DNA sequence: TGTGCCAGTAGTATTCAGGACAGGAAACTGTTTTTT.

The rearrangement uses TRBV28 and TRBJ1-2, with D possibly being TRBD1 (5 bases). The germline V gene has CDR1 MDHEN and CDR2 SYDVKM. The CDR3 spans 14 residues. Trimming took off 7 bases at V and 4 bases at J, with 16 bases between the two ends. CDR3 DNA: TGTGCCAGCAATAATGGTCAGGGCCTCTATGGCTACACCTTC. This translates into CASNNGQGLYGYTF.

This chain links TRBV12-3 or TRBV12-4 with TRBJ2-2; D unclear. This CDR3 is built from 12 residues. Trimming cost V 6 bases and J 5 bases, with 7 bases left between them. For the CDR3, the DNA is TGTGCCAGCAGCCCCGGGACCGGGGAGCTGTTTTTT. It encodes CASSPGTGELFF.

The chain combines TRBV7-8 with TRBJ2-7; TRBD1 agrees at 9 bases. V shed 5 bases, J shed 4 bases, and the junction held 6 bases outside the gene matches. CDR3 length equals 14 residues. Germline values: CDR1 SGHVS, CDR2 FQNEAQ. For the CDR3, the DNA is TGTGCCAGCAGCCCCGGGACAGGGCGGTACGAGCAGTACTTC. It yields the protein CASSPGTGRYEQYF. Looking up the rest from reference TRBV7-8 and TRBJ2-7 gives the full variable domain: GAGVSQSPRYKVAKRGQDVALRCDPISGHVSLFWYQQALGQGPEFLTYFQNEAQLDKSGLPSDRFFAERPEGSVSTLKIQRTQQEDSAVYLCASSPGTGRYEQYFGPGTRLTVT.

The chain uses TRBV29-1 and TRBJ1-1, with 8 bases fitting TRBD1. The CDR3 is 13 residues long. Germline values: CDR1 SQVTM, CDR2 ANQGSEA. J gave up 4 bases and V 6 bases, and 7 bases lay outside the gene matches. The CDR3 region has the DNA TGCAGCGTAATGGTAGGGACAGGCACTGAAGCTTTCTTT. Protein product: CSVMVGTGTEAFF. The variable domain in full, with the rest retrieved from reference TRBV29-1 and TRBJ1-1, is SAVISQKPSRDICQRGTSLTIQCQVDSQVTMMFWYRQQPGQSLTLIATANQGSEATYESGFVIDKFPISRPNLTFSTLTVSNMSPEDSSIYLCSVMVGTGTEAFFGQGTRLTVV.

The CDR3 here is CASSDRFENEQFF. The CDR3 bases are TGTGCCAGCAGTGACAGGTTTGAGAATGAGCAGTTCTTC. The chain links TRBV2 to TRBJ2-1; no clear D. Germline V lookup: CDR1 SNHLY, CDR2 FYNNEI. This CDR3 has 13 amino acids. V lost 3 bases and J lost 7, with 10 bases in between.

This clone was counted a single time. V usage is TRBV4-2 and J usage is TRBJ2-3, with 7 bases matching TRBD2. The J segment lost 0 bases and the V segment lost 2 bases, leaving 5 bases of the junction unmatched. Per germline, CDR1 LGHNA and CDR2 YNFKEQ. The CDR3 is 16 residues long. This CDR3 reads CASSQPGGYSTDTQYF. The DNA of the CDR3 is TGTGCCAGCAGCCAACCGGGGGGATATAGCACAGATACGCAGTATTTT.

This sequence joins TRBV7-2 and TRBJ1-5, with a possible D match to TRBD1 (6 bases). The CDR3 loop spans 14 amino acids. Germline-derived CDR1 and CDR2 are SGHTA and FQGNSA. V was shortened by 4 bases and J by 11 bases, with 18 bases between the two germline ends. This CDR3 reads CASSSPGTKRTQHF. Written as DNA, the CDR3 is TGTGCCAGCAGCTCCCCCGGGACAAAAAGGACCCAGCATTTT. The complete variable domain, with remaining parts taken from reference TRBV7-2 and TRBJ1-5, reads GAGVSQSPSNKVTEKGKDVELRCDPISGHTALYWYRQSLGQGLEFLIYFQGNSAPDKSGLPSDRFSAERTGGSVSTLTIQRTQQEDSAVYLCASSSPGTKRTQHFGDGTRLSIL.

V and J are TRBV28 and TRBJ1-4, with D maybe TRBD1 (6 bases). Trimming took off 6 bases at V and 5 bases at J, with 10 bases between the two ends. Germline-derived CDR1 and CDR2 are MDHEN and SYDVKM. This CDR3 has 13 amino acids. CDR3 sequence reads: CASSRTVNEKLFF. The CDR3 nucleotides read TGTGCCAGCAGCAGGACAGTGAATGAAAAACTGTTTTTT. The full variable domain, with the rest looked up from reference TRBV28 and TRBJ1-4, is DVKVTQSSRYLVKRTGEKVFLECVQDMDHENMFWYRQDPGLGLRLIYFSYDVKMKEKGDIPEGYSVSREKKERFSLILESASTNQTSMYLCASSRTVNEKLFFGSGTQLSVL.

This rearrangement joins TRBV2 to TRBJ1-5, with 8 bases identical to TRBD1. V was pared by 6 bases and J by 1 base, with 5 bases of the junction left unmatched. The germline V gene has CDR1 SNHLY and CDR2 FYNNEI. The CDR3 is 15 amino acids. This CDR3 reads CASSGQGMSNQPQHF. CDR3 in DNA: TGTGCCAGCAGCGGACAGGGAATGAGCAATCAGCCCCAGCATTTT.

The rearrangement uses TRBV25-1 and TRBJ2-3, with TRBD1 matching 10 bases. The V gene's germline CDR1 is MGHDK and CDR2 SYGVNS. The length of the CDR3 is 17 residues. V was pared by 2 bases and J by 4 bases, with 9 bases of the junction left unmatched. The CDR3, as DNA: TGTGCCAGCAGTGAACCCCCAGACAGGGGGCGGTCAGATACGCAGTATTTT. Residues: CASSEPPDRGRSDTQYF.

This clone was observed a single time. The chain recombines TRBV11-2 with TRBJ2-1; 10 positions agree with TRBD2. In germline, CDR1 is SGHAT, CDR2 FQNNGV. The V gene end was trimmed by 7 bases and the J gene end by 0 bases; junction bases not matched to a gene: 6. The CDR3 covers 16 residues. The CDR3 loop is CASNNVAGGSYNEQFF. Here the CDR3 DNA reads TGTGCCAGCAATAATGTAGCGGGAGGCTCCTACAATGAGCAGTTCTTC.

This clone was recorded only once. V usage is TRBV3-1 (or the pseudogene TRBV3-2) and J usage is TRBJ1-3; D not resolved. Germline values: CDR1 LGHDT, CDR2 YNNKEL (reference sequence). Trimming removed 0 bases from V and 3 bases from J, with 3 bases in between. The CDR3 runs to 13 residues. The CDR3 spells CASSQDSGNTIYF. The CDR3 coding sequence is TGTGCCAGCAGCCAAGACAGTGGAAACACCATATATTTT.

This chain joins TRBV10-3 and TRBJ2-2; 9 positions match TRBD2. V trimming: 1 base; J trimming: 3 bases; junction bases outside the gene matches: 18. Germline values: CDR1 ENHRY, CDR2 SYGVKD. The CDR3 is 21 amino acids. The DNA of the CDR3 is TGTGCCATCAGTGAGTTAAACGCGGCGGGAGGGCCCCATAGATACACCGGGGAGCTGTTTTTT. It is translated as CAISELNAAGGPHRYTGELFF.

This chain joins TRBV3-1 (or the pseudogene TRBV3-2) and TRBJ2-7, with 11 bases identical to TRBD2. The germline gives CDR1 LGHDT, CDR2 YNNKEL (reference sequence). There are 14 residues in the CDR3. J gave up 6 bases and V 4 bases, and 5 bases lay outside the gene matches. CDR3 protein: CASSLSSGGLEQYF. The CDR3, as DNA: TGTGCCAGCAGCCTTTCTAGCGGGGGGCTCGAGCAGTACTTC.

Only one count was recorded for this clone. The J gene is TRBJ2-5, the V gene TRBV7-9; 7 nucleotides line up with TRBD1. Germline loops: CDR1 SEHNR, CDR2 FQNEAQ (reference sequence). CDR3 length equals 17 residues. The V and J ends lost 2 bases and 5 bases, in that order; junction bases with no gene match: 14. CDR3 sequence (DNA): TGTGCCAGCAGCTTACCCTCCAGGGACAGCCAGGGTGAGACCCAGTACTTC. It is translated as CASSLPSRDSQGETQYF. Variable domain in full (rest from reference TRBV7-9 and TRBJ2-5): DTGVSQNPRHKITKRGQNVTFRCDPISEHNRLYWYRQTLGQGPEFLTYFQNEAQLEKSRLLSDRFSAERPKGSFSTLEIQRTEQGDSAMYLCASSLPSRDSQGETQYFGPGTRLLVL.

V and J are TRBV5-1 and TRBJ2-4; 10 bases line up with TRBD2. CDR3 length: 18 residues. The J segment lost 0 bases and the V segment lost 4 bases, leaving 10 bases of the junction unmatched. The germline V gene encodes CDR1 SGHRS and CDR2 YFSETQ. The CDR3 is CASSPASGGFVAKNIQYF. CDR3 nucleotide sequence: TGCGCCAGCAGCCCGGCTAGCGGGGGTTTTGTAGCCAAAAACATTCAGTACTTC.

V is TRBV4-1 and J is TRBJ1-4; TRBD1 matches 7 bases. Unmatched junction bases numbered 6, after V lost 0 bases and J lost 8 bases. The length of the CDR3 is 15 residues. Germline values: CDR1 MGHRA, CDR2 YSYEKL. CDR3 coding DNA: TGCGCCAGCAGCCAAGATAGGAGGGGGCGGGAAAAACTGTTTTTT. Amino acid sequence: CASSQDRRGREKLFF.

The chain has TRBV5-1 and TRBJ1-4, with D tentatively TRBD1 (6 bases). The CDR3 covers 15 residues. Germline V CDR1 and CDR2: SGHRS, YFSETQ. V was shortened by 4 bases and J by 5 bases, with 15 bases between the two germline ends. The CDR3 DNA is TGCGCCAGCAGCCCGGTCTACAGGGAAAATGAAAAACTGTTTTTT. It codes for CASSPVYRENEKLFF.

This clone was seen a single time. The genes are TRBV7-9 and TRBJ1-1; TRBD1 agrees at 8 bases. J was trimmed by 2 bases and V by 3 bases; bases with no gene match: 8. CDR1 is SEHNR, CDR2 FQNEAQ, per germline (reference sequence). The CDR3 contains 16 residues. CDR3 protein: CASSFDRGDINTEAFF. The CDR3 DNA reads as TGTGCCAGCAGCTTCGACAGGGGAGACATTAACACTGAAGCTTTCTTT.

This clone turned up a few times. CDR3 sequence reads: CASISWGPGTGELFF. DNA for the CDR3: TGTGCCAGCATAAGTTGGGGGCCGGGGACCGGGGAGCTGTTTTTT. The V call is TRBV6-6, the J call TRBJ2-2, with a tentative D call TRBD1 (6 bases). The CDR3 is 15 amino acids. In germline, CDR1 is MNHNY, CDR2 SVGAGI (reference sequence). V was cut by 7 bases and J by 5 bases, with 17 bases left in between.

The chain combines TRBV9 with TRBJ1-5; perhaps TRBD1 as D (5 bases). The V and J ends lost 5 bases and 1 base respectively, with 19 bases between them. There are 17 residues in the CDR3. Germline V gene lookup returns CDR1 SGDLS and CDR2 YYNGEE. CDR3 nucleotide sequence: TGTGCCAGCAGAGATATTGGAGGGGATCGGAGCAATCAGCCCCAGCATTTT. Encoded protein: CASRDIGGDRSNQPQHF. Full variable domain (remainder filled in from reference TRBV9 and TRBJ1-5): DSGVTQTPKHLITATGQRVTLRCSPRSGDLSVYWYQQSLDQGLQFLIQYYNGEERAKGNILERFSAQQFPDLHSELNLSSLELGDSALYFCASRDIGGDRSNQPQHFGDGTRLSIL.

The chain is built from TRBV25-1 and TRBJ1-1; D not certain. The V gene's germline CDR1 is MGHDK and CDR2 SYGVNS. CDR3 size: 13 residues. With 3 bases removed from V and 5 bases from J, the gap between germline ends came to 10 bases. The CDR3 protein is CASSEAGRTEAFF. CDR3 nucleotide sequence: TGTGCCAGCAGTGAGGCAGGCAGGACTGAAGCTTTCTTT.

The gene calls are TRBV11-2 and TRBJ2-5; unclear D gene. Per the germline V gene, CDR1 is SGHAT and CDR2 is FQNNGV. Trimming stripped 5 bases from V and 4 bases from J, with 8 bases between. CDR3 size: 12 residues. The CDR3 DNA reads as TGTGCCAGCAGCCAGATCTTAGAGACCCAGTACTTC. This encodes CASSQILETQYF.

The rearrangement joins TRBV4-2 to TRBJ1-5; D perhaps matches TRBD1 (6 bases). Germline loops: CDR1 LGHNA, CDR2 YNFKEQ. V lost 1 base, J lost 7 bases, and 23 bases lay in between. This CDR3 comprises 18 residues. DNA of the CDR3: TGTGCCAGCAGCCAAGCGTATAACCGGGCAGGGGCTGGGCAGCCCCAGCATTTT. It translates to CASSQAYNRAGAGQPQHF.

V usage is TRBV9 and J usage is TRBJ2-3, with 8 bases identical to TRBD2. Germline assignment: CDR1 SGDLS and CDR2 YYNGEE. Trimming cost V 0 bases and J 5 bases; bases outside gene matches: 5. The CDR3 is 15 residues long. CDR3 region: CASSVVPGGVDTQYF. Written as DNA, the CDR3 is TGTGCCAGCAGCGTAGTCCCGGGGGGGGTAGATACGCAGTATTTT.

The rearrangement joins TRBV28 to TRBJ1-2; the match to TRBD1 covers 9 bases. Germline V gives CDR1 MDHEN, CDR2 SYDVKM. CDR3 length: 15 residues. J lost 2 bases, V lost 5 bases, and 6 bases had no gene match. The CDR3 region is CASSTRGTGNYGYTF. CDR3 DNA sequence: TGTGCCAGCAGTACCCGGGGGACAGGGAACTATGGCTACACCTTC.

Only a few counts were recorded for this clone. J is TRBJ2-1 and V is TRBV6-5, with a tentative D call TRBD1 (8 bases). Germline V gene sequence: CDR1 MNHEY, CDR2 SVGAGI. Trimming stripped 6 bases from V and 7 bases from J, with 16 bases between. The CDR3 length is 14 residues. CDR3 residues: CASSTNRGGNEQFF. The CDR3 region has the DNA TGTGCCAGCAGCACCAACAGGGGGGGGAATGAGCAGTTCTTC.

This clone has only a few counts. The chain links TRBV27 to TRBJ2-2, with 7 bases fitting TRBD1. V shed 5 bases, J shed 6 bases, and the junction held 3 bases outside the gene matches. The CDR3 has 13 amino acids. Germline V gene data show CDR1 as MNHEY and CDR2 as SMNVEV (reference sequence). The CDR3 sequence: CASSIRGSGELFF. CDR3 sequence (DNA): TGTGCCAGCAGTATCAGGGGGTCCGGGGAGCTGTTTTTT.

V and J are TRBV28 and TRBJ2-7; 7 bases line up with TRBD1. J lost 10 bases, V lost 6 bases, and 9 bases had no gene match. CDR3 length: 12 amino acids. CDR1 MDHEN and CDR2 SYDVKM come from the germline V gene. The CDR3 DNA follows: TGTGCCAGCAGACACAGGGGCGGCGATCAGTACGTC. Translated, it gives CASRHRGGDQYV.